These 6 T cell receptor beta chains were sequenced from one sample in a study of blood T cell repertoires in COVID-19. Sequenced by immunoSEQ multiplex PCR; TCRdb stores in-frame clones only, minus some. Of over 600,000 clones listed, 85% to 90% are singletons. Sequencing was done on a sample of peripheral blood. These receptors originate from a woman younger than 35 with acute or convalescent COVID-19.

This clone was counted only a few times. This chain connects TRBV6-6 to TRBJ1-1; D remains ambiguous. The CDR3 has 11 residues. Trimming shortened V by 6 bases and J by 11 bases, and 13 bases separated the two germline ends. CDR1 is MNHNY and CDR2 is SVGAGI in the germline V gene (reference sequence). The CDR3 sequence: CASSTVYEAFF. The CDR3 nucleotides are TGTGCCAGCAGCACCGTCTATGAGGCTTTCTTT.

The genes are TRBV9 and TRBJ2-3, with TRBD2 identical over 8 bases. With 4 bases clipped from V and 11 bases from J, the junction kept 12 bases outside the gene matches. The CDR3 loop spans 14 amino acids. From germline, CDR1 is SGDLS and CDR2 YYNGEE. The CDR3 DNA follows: TGTGCCAGCAGCTCCAGCGGGGGCGCCTATCTGCAGTATTTT. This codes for CASSSSGGAYLQYF.

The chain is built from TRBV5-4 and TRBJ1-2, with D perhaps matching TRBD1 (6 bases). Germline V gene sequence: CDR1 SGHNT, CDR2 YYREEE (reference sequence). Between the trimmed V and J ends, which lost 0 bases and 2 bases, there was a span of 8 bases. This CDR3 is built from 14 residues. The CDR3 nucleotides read TGTGCCAGCAGCTTGGCCGGGACAAACTATGGCTACACCTTC. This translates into CASSLAGTNYGYTF.

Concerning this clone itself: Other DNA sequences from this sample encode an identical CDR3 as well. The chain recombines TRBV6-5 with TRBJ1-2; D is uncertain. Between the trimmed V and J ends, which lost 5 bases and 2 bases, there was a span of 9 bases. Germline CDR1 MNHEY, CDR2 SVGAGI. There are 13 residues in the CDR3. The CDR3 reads CASSRGPNYGYTF. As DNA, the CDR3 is TGTGCCAGCAGTAGAGGGCCCAACTATGGCTACACCTTC.

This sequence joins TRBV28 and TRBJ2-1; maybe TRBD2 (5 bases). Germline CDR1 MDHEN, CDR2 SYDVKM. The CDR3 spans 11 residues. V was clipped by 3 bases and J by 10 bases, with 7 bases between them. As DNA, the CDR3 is TGTGCCAGCAGTTTGACGGGGGAGCAGTTCTTC. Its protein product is CASSLTGEQFF.

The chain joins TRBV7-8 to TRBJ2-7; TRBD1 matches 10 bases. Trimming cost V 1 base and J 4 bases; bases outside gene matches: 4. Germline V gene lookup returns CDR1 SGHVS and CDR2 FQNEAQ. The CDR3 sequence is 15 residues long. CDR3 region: CASSLGGTGVYEQYF. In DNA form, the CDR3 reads TGTGCCAGCAGCTTAGGAGGGACAGGGGTGTACGAGCAGTACTTC.